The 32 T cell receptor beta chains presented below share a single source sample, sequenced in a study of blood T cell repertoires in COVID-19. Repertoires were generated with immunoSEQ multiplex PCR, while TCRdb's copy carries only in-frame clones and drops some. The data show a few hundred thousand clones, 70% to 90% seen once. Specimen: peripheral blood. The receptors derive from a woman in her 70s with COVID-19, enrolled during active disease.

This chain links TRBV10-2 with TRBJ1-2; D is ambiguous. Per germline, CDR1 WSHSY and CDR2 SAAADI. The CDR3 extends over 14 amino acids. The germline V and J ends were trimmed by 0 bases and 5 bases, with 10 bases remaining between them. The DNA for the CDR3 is TGCGCCAGCAGTGAGTCTTGGCAGATTTATGGCTACACCTTC. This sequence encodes CASSESWQIYGYTF.

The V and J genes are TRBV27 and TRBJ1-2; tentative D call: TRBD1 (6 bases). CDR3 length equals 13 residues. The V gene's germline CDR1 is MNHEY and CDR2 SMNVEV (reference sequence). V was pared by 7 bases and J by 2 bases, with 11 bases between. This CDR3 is CASTRGSNYGYTF. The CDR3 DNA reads TGTGCCAGCACTAGGGGGTCGAACTATGGCTACACCTTC.

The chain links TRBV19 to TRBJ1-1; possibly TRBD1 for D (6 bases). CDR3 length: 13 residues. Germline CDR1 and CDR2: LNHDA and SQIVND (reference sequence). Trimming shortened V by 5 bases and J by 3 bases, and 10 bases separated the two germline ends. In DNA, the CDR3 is TGTGCCAGTAGTTCGTGGACAGACACTGAAGCTTTCTTT. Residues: CASSSWTDTEAFF.

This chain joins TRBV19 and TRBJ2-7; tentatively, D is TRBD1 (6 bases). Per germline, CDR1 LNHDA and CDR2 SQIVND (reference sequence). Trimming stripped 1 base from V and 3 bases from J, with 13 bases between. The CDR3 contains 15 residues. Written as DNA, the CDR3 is TGTGCCAGTAGTATAGTACTCGGGACATTCTACGAGCAGTACTTC. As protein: CASSIVLGTFYEQYF.

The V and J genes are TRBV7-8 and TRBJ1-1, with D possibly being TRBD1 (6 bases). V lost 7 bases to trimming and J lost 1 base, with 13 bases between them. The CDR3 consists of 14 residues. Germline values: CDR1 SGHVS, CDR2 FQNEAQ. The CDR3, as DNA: TGTGCCAGCAACCCCGGCAGGGGGAACACTGAAGCTTTCTTT. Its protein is CASNPGRGNTEAFF.

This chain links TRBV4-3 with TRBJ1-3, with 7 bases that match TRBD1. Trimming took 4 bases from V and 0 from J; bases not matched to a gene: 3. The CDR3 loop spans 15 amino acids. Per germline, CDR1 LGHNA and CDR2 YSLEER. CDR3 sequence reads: CASSRDSLSGNTIYF. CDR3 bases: TGCGCCAGCAGCCGGGACAGCCTCTCTGGAAACACCATATATTTT.

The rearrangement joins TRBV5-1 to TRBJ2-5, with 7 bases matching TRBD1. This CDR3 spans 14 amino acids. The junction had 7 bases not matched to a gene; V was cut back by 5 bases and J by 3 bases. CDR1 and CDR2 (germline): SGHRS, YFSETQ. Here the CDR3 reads CASRLGQREETQYF. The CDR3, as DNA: TGCGCCAGCAGGCTGGGACAGAGGGAAGAGACCCAGTACTTC. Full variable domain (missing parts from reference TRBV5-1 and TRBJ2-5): KAGVTQTPRYLIKTRGQQVTLSCSPISGHRSVSWYQQTPGQGLQFLFEYFSETQRNKGNFPGRFSGRQFSNSRSEMNVSTLELGDSALYLCASRLGQREETQYFGPGTRLLVL.

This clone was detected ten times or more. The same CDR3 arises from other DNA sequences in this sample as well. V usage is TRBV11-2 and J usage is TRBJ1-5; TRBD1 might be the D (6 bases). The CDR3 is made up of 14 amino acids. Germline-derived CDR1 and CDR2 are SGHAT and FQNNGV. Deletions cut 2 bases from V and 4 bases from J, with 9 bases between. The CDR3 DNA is TGTGCCAGCAGCTTATCGGACAGTAATCAGCCCCAGCATTTT. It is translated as CASSLSDSNQPQHF.

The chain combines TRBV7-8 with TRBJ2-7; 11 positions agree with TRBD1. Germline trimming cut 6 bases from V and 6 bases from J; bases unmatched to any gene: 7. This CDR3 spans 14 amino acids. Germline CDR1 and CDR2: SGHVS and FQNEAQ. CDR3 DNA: TGTGCCAGCAGTTATAGGGACAGGGGGTCCGAGCAGTACTTC. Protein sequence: CASSYRDRGSEQYF.

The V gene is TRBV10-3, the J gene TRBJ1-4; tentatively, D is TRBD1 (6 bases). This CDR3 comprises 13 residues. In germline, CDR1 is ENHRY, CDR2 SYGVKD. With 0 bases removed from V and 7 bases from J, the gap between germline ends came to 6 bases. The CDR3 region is CAISESGGEKLFF. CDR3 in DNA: TGTGCCATCAGTGAGTCAGGGGGTGAAAAACTGTTTTTT.

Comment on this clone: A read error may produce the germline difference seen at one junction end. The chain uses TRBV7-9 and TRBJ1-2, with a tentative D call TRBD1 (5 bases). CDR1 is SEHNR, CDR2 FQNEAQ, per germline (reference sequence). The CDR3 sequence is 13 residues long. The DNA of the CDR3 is TGTGCCAGCAGCTTAGTTCCCGCAGGGTTTGCATTCTTC. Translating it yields CASSLVPAGFAFF.

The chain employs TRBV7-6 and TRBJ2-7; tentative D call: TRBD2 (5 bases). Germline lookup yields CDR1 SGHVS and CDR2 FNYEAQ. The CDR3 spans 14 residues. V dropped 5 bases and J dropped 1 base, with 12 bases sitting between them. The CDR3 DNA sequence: TGTGCCAGCAGCCAAATCCCGGGATCCTACGAGCAGTACTTC. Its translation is CASSQIPGSYEQYF.

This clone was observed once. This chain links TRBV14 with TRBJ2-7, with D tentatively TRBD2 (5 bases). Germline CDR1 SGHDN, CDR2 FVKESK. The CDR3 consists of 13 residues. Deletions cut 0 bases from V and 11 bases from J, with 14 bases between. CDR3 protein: CASSQDVGIGEYF. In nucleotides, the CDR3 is TGTGCCAGCAGCCAAGATGTTGGCATCGGGGAGTACTTC.

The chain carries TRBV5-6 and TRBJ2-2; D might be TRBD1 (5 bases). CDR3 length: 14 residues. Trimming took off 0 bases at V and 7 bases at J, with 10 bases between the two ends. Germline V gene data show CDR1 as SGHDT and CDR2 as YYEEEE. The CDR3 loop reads CASSLGWGHGELFF. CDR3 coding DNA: TGTGCCAGCAGCTTGGGGTGGGGCCACGGGGAGCTGTTTTTT.

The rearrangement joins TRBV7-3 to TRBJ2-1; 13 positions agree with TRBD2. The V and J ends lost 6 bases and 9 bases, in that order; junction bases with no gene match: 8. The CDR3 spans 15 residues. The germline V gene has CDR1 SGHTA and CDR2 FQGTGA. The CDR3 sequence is CASRQTSGGLGEQFF. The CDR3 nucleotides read TGTGCCAGCAGACAGACTAGCGGGGGGCTGGGTGAGCAGTTCTTC.

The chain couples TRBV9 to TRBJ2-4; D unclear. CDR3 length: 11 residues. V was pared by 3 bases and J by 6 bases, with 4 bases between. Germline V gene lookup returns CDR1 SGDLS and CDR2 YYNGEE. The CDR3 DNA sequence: TGTGCCAGCAGCGCCGGAAACATTCAGTACTTC. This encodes CASSAGNIQYF.

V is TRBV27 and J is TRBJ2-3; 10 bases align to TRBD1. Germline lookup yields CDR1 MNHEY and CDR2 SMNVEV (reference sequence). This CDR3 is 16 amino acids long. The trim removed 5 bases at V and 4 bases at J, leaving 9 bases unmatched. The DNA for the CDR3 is TGTGCCAGCAGTGCCCGGGACAGGGGTTTGGCAGATACGCAGTATTTT. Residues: CASSARDRGLADTQYF.

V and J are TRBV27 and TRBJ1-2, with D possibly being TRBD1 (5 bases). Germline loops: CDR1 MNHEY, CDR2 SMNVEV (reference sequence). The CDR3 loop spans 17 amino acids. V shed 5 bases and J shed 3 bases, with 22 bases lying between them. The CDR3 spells CASSRPWGGPRDYGYTF. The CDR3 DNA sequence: TGTGCCAGCAGTCGCCCTTGGGGGGGACCCAGGGACTATGGCTACACCTTC.

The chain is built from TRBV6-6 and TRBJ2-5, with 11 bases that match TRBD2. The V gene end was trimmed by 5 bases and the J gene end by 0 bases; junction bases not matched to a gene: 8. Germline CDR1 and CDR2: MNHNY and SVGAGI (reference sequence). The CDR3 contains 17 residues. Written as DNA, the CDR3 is TGTGCCAGCAGTCGAGCCCTACTAGCGGGGGACCAAGAGACCCAGTACTTC. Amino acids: CASSRALLAGDQETQYF.

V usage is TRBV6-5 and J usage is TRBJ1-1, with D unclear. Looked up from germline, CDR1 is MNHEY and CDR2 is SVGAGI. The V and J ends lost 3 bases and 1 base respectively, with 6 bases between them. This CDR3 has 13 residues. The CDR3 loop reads CASSYQSNTEAFF. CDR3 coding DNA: TGTGCCAGCAGTTATCAGTCGAACACTGAAGCTTTCTTT.

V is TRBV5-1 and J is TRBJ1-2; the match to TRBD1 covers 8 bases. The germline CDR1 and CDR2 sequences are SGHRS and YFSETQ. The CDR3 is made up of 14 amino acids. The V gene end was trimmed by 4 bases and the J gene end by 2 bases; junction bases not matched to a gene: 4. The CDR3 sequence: CASSPAGGNYGYTF. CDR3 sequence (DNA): TGCGCCAGCAGCCCCGCAGGGGGCAACTATGGCTACACCTTC.

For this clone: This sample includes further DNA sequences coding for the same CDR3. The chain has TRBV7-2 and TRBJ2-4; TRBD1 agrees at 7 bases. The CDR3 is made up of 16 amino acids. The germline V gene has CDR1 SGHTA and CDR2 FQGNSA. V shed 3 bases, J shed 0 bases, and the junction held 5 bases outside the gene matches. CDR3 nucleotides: TGTGCCAGCAGCTTTCGAGGGGGCCTAGCCAAAAACATTCAGTACTTC. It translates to CASSFRGGLAKNIQYF.

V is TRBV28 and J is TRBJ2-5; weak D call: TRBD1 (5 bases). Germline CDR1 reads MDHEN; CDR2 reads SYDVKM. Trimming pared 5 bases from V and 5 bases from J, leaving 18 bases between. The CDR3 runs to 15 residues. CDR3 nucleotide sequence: TGTGCCAGCAGTCCGCCTCCCTACTACAGGGAGACCCAGTACTTC. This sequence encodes CASSPPPYYRETQYF.

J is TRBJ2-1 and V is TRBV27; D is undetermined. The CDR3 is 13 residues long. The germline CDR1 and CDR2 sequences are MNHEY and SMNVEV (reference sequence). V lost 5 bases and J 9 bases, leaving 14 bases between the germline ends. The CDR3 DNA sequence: TGTGCCAGCAGTCCAACTACCTTGAGTGAGCAGTTCTTC. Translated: CASSPTTLSEQFF.

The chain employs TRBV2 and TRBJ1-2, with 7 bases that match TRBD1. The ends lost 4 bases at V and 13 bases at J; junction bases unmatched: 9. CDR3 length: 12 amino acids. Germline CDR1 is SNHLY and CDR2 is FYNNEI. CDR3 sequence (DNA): TGTGCCAGCAGTGCTACTACAGGGGCCGTCACCTTC. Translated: CASSATTGAVTF. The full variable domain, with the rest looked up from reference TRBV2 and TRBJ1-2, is EPEVTQTPSHQVTQMGQEVILRCVPISNHLYFYWYRQILGQKVEFLVSFYNNEISEKSEIFDDQFSVERPDGSNFTLKIRSTKLEDSAMYFCASSATTGAVTFGSGTRLTVV.

CDR3 amino acids: CASSSAGGRETQYF. CDR3 DNA: TGTGCCAGCAGTTCAGCGGGGGGGCGAGAGACCCAGTACTTC. The chain recombines TRBV28 with TRBJ2-5; TRBD2 matches at 10 bases. This CDR3 spans 14 amino acids. Germline-derived CDR1 and CDR2 are MDHEN and SYDVKM. J lost 4 bases, V lost 4 bases, and 3 bases had no gene match.

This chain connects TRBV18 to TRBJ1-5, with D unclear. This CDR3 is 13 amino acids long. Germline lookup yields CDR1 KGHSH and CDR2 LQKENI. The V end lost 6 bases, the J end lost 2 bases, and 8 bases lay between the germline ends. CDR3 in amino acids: CASSESGNQPQHF. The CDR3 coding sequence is TGTGCCAGCTCTGAGTCGGGCAATCAGCCCCAGCATTTT.

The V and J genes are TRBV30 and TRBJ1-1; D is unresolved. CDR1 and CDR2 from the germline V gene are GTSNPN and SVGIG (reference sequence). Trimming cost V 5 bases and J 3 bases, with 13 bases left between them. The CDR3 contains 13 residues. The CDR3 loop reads CAWEEVRDTEAFF. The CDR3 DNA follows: TGTGCCTGGGAGGAGGTAAGGGACACTGAAGCTTTCTTT.

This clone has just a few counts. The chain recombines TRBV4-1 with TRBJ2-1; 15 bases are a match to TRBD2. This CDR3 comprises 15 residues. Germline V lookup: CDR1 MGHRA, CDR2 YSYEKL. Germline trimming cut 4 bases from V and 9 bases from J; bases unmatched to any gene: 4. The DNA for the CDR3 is TGCGCCAGCAGCCGGGGACTAGCGGGGGGTGGTGAGCAGTTCTTC. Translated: CASSRGLAGGGEQFF.

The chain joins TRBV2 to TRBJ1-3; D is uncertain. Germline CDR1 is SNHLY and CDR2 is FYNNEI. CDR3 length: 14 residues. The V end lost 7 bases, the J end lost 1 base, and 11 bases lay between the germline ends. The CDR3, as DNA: TGTGCCAGCATCAAAGGAGGATCTGGAAACACCATATATTTT. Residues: CASIKGGSGNTIYF.

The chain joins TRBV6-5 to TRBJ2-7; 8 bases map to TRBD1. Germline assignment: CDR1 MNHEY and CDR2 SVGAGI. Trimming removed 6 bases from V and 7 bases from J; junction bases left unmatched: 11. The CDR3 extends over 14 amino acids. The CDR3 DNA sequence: TGTGCCAGCAGCCACGGGACAGGCCCGTGGGAGCAGTACTTC. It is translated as CASSHGTGPWEQYF.

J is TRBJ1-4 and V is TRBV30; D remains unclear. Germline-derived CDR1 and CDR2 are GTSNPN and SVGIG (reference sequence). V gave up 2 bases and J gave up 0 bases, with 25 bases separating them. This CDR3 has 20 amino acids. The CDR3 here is CAWSLPIGRAGVATNEKLFF. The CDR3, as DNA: TGTGCCTGGAGTCTACCAATCGGGCGGGCGGGCGTTGCAACTAATGAAAAACTGTTTTTT. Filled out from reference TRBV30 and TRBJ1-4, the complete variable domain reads SQTIHQWPATLVQPVGSPLSLECTVEGTSNPNLYWYRQAAGRGLQLLFYSVGIGQISSEVPQNLSASRPQDRQFILSSKKLLLSDSGFYLCAWSLPIGRAGVATNEKLFFGSGTQLSVL.